The 6 T cell receptor beta chains listed next were all sequenced from one sample in a study of T cells in women clearing cervical HPV infection. The repertoire was sequenced with immunoSEQ multiplex PCR; TCRdb's copy has only in-frame clones and lacks some. The table lists around 35,000 clones. The material sequenced was blood buffy coat. The receptors shown here come from a woman between 18 and 70 years old with a cervical HPV16 infection that either progressed to CIN3+ or cleared (not recorded which).

The sequenced part of the CDR3 DNA is TGTGCCAGCAGTGAACTCTCGGAGACC. It specifies CASSELSET. The complete CDR3 sequence is CASSELSETQYF. The chain links TRBV6-1 to TRBJ2-5; D gene ambiguous. The CDR3 end is not reached by the read, which stops 3 residues before it; the germline J gene fills it in. Germline CDR1 MNHNS, CDR2 SASEGT. This CDR3 contains 12 residues. Trimming took 2 bases from V and 5 from J, leaving 6 bases between them.

As to this clone: The missing CDR3 end, 3 residues past where the read stops, is filled in from the germline J gene. This rearrangement joins TRBV10-3 to TRBJ2-1; maybe TRBD1 (6 bases). Germline assignment: CDR1 ENHRY and CDR2 SYGVKD. This CDR3 is built from 13 residues. The germline V and J ends were trimmed by 7 bases and 8 bases, with 15 bases remaining between them. The CDR3 loop is CAIKGRGVDEQFF. The CDR3 bases that were read are TGTGCCATCAAAGGCAGGGGTGTAGATGAG.

CDR3 in amino acids: CASSGRSRGLTDTQYF. The CDR3 bases that were read are TGTGCCAGCAGTGGACGATCCCGTGGACTCACAGATACG. The chain is built from TRBV2 and TRBJ2-3; D possibly corresponds to TRBD2 (5 bases). The read gets to within 3 residues of the CDR3 end, and the germline J gene fills in the rest. The V end was cut by 4 bases, the J end by 2 bases, with 16 bases between. The CDR3 extends over 16 amino acids. The germline CDR1 and CDR2 sequences are SNHLY and FYNNEI.

Worth noting for this clone: From the germline J gene comes the end of the CDR3, since the read stops 3 residues before it. The chain recombines TRBV18 with TRBJ2-3; D is possibly TRBD1 or TRBD2 (5 bases each). Trimming stripped 5 bases from V and 6 bases from J, with 15 bases between. CDR3 length: 14 residues. Germline CDR1 KGHSH, CDR2 LQKENI. CDR3 bases read: TGTGCCAGCTCATTCCAGGGTTGGGAGGATACG. It codes for CASSFQGWEDT. The whole CDR3 sequence reads CASSFQGWEDTQYF.

About this clone: Read coverage stops 3 residues before the CDR3 terminus; the germline J gene supplies the remainder. The gene calls are TRBV6-1 and TRBJ1-5; weak D call: TRBD1 (5 bases). With 0 bases removed from V and 5 bases from J, the gap between germline ends came to 20 bases. In germline, CDR1 is MNHNS, CDR2 SASEGT. The CDR3 extends over 18 amino acids. CDR3 DNA, as far as it was read: TGTGCCAGCAGTGAAGCCTATAGGACATCATCAAGGGATCAGCCC. It codes for CASSEAYRTSSRDQP. In full, the CDR3 reads CASSEAYRTSSRDQPQHF.

Turning to this clone: The read terminates 3 residues before the CDR3 end, so the remaining end is supplied by the germline J gene. The chain employs TRBV5-1 and TRBJ1-4; tentatively, D is TRBD1 (6 bases). This CDR3 region has 14 residues. The germline CDR1 and CDR2 sequences are SGHRS and YFSETQ. Trimming shortened V by 3 bases and J by 5 bases, and 11 bases separated the two germline ends. Incomplete CDR3 DNA: TGCGCCAGCAGCTCGGACAGCAGGAATGAAAAA. As protein: CASSSDSRNEK. The full-length CDR3 reads as CASSSDSRNEKLFF.